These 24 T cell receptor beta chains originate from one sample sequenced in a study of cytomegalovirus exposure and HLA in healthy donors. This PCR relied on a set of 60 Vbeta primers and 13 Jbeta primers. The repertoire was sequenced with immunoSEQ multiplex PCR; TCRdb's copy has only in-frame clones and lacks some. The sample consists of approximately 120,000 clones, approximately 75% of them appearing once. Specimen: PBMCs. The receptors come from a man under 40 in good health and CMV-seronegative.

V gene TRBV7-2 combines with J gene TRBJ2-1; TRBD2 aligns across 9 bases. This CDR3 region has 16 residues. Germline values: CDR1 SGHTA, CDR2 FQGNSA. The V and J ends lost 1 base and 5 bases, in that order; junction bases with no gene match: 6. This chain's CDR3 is CASSLVAGAENNEQFF. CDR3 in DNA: TGTGCCAGCAGCTTAGTAGCGGGGGCAGAAAACAATGAGCAGTTCTTC.

In nucleotides, the CDR3 is TGTGCCAGCAGCTTAGTGGGGGCCTCCGGGGAGCTGTTTTTT. Amino acids: CASSLVGASGELFF. J is TRBJ2-2 and V is TRBV7-7, with D possibly matching TRBD1 (6 bases). The germline V and J ends were trimmed by 1 base and 6 bases, with 9 bases remaining between them. The germline V gene encodes CDR1 SSHAT and CDR2 FNYEAQ (reference sequence). This CDR3 has 14 residues.

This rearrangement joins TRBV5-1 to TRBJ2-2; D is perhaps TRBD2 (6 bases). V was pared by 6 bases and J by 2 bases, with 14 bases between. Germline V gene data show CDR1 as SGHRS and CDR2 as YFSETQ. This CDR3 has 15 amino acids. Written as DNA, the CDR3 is TGCGCCAGCAACGGCGGGACTCTTAACACCGGGGAGCTGTTTTTT. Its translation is CASNGGTLNTGELFF.

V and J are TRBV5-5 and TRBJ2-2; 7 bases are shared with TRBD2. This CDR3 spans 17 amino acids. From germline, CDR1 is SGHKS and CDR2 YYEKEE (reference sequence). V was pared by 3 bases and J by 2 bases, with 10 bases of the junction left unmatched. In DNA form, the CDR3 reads TGTGCCAGCAGCTCAAAAGGGCGGGGGTTTAACACCGGGGAGCTGTTTTTT. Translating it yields CASSSKGRGFNTGELFF.

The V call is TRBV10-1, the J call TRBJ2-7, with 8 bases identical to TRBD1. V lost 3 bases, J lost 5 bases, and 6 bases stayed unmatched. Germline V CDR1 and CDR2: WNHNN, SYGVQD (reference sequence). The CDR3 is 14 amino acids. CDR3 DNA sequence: TGCGCCAGCAGTGAAAGTGACAGGGGTCACGAGCAGTACTTC. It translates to CASSESDRGHEQYF.

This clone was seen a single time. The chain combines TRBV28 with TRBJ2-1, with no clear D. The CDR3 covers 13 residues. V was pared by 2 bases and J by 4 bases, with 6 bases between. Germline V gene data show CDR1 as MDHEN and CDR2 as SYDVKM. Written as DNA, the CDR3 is TGTGCCAGCAGTTTAAACAGATACAATGAGCAGTTCTTC. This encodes CASSLNRYNEQFF. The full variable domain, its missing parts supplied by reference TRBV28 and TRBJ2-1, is DVKVTQSSRYLVKRTGEKVFLECVQDMDHENMFWYRQDPGLGLRLIYFSYDVKMKEKGDIPEGYSVSREKKERFSLILESASTNQTSMYLCASSLNRYNEQFFGPGTRLTVL.

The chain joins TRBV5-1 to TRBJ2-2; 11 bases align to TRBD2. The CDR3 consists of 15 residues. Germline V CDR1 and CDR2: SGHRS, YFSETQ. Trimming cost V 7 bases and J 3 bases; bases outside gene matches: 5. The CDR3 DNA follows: TGCGCCAGCTTAGCACTAGCGGGGGACACCGGGGAGCTGTTTTTT. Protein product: CASLALAGDTGELFF.

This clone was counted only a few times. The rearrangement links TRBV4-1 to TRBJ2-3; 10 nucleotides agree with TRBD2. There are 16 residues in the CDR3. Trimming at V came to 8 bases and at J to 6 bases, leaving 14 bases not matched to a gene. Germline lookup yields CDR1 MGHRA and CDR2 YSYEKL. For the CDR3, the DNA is TGCGCCAGCGGTCTCTATAGCGGGGGGATTGTGGATACGCAGTATTTT. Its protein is CASGLYSGGIVDTQYF.

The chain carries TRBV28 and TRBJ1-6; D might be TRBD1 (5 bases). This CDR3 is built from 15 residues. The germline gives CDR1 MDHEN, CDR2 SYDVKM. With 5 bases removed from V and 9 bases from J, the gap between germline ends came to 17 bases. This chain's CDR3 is CASSVSQGPSSPLHF. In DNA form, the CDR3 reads TGTGCCAGCAGTGTTAGTCAGGGTCCAAGTTCACCCCTCCACTTT.

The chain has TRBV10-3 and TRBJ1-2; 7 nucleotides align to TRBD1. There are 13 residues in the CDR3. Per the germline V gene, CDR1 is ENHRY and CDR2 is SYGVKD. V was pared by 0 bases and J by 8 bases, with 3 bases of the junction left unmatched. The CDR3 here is CAISESTGQGYTF. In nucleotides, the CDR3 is TGTGCCATCAGTGAGTCGACGGGACAGGGCTACACCTTC.

CDR3 bases: TGTGCCATCAGCTCACAGGGGGCCCTCGCCGGGGAGCTGTTTTTT. It translates to CAISSQGALAGELFF. This chain links TRBV10-3 with TRBJ2-2; TRBD1 matches 9 bases. V was clipped by 6 bases and J by 6 bases; unmatched bases: 8. Germline V gene data show CDR1 as ENHRY and CDR2 as SYGVKD. CDR3 length: 15 residues.

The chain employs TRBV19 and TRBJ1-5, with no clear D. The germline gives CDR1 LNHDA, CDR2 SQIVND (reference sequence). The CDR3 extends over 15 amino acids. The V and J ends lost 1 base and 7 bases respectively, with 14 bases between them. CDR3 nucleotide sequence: TGTGCCAGTAGTATAGCGACCGGGGTAGGGCAGCCCCAGCATTTT. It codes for CASSIATGVGQPQHF.

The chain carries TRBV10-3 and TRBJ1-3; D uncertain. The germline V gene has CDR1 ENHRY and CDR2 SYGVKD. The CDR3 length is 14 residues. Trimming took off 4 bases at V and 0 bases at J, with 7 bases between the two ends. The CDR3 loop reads CAISAGASGNTIYF. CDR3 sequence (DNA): TGTGCCATCAGTGCCGGTGCCTCTGGAAACACCATATATTTT.

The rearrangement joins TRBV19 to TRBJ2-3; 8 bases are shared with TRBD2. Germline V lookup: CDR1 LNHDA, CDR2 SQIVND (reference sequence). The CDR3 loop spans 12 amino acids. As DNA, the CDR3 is TGTGCGAGCGGGGGCAGGACAGATACGCAGTATTTT. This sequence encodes CASGGRTDTQYF.

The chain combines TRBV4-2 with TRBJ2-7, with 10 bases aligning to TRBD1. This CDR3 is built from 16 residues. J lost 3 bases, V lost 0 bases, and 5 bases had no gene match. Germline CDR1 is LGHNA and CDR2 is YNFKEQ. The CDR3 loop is CASSQDMGTGDYEQYF. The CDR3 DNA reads TGTGCCAGCAGCCAAGATATGGGGACAGGGGACTACGAGCAGTACTTC.

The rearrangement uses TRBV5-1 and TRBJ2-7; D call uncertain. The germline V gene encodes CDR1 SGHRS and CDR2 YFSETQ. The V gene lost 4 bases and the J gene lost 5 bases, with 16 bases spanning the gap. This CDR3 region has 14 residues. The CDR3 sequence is CASSQRSWADEQYF. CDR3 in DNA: TGCGCCAGCAGCCAACGATCTTGGGCCGACGAGCAGTACTTC.

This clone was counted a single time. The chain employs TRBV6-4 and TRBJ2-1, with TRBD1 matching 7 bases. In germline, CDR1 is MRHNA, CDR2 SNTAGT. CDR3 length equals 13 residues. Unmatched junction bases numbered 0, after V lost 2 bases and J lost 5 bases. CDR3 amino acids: CASSDRGHNEQFF. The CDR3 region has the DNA TGTGCCAGCAGTGACAGGGGGCACAATGAGCAGTTCTTC.

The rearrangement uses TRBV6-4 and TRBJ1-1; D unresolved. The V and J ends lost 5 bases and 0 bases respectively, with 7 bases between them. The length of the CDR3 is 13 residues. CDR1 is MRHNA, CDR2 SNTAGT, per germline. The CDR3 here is CASSYDMNTEAFF. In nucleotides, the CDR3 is TGTGCCAGCAGTTACGACATGAACACTGAAGCTTTCTTT.

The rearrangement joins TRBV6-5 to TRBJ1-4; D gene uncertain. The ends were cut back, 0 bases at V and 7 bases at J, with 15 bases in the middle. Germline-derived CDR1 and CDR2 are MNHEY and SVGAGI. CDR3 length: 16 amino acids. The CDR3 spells CASSYSIGEKGEKLFF. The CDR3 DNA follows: TGTGCCAGCAGTTACTCTATCGGGGAGAAGGGTGAAAAACTGTTTTTT.

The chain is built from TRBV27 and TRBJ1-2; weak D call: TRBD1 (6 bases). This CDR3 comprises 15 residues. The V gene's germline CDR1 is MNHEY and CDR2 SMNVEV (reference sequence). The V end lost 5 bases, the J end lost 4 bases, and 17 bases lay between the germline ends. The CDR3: CASSRGGQGGYGYTF. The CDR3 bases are TGTGCCAGCAGTCGGGGGGGGCAGGGTGGCTATGGCTACACCTTC.

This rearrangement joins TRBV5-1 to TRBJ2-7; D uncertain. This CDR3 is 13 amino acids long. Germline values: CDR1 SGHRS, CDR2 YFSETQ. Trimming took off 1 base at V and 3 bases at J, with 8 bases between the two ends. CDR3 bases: TGCGCCAGCAGCTTGTTTACCAGCTACGAGCAGTACTTC. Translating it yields CASSLFTSYEQYF.

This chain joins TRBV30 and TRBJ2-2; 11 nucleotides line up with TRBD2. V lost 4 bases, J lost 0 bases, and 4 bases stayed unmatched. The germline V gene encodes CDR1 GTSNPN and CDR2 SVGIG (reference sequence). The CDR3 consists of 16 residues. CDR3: CAWTLAGATNTGELFF. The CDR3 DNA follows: TGTGCCTGGACACTAGCGGGGGCGACGAACACCGGGGAGCTGTTTTTT.

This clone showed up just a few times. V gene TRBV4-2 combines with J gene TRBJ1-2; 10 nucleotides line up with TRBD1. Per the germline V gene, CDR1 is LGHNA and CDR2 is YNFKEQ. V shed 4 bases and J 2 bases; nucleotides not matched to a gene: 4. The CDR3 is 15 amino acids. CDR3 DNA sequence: TGTGCCAGCAGCCTTCTGACAGGGGGCAACTATGGCTACACCTTC. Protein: CASSLLTGGNYGYTF.

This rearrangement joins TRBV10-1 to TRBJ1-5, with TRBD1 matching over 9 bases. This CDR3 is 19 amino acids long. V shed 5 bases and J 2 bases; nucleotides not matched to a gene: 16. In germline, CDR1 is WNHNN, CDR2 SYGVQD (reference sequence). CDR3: CASSSRTGVDDGGNQPQHF. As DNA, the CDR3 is TGCGCCAGCAGTTCCCGGACAGGGGTCGATGACGGGGGCAATCAGCCCCAGCATTTT.